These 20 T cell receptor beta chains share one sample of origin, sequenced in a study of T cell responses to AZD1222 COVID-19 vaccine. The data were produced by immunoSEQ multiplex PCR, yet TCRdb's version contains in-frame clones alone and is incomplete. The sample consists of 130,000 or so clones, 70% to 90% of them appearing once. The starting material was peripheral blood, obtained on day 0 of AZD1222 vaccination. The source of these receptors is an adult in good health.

The CDR3 DNA reads TGTGCCAGCACCTACTCTGGCAGGGGGCCCACTGAAGCTTTCTTT. Its protein is CASTYSGRGPTEAFF. This rearrangement joins TRBV6-2 or TRBV6-3 to TRBJ1-1; 8 bases fit TRBD1. V trimming: 7 bases; J trimming: 4 bases; junction bases outside the gene matches: 11. The germline V gene has CDR1 MNHEY and CDR2 SVGEGT. The CDR3 covers 15 residues.

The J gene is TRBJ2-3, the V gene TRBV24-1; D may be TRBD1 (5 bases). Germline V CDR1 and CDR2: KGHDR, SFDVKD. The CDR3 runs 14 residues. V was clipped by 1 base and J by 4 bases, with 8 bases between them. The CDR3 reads CATSDFAGSDTQYF. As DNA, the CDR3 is TGTGCCACCAGTGATTTCGCAGGGTCAGATACGCAGTATTTT.

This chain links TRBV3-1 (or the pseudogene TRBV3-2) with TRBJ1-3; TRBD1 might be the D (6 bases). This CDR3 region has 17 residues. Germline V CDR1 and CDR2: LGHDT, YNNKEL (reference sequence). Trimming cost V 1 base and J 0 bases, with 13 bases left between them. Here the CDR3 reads CASSQGVQGLSGNTIYF. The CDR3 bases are TGTGCCAGCAGCCAAGGCGTACAGGGACTCTCTGGAAACACCATATATTTT.

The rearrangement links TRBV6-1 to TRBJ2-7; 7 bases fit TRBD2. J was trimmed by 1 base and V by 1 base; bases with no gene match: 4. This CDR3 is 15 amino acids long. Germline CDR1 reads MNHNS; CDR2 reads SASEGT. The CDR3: CASSEDGGGSYEQYF. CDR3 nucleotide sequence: TGTGCCAGCAGTGAAGACGGCGGGGGATCCTACGAGCAGTACTTC.

The CDR3 reads CASSQRDRDGELFF. The DNA of the CDR3 is TGTGCCAGCAGCCAAAGGGACAGGGACGGGGAGCTGTTTTTT. The chain uses TRBV3-1 (or the pseudogene TRBV3-2) and TRBJ2-2; 9 nucleotides match TRBD1. V shed 2 bases, J shed 7 bases, and the junction held 2 bases outside the gene matches. From germline, CDR1 is LGHDT and CDR2 YNNKEL (reference sequence). CDR3 length equals 14 residues.

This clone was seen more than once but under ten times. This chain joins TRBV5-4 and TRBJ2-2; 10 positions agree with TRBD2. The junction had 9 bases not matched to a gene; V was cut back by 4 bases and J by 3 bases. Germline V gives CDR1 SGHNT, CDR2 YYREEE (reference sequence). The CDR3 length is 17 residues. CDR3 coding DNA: TGTGCCAGCAGCAGGCGATCTAGCGGGAGTGACACCGGGGAGCTGTTTTTT. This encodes CASSRRSSGSDTGELFF.

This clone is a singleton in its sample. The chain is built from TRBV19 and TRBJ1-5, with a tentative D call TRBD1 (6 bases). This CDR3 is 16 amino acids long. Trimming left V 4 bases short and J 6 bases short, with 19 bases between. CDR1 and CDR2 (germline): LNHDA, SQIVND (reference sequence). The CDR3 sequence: CASSTGTLLRGQPQHF. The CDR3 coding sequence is TGTGCCAGTAGTACCGGGACACTTCTCAGGGGTCAGCCCCAGCATTTT.

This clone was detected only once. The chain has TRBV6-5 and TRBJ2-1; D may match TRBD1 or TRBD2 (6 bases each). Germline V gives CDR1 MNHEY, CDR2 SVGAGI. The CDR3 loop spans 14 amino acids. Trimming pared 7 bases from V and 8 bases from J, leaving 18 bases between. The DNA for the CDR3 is TGTGCCAGCAACCCTACCGAGGGGGGTCATGAGCAGTTCTTC. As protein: CASNPTEGGHEQFF.

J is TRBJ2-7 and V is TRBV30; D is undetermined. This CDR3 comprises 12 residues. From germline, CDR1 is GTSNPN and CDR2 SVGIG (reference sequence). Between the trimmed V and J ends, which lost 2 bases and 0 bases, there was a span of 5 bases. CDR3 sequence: CAWSRSSYEQYF. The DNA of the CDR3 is TGTGCCTGGAGTCGGAGCTCCTACGAGCAGTACTTC. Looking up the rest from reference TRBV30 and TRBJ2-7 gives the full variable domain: SQTIHQWPATLVQPVGSPLSLECTVEGTSNPNLYWYRQAAGRGLQLLFYSVGIGQISSEVPQNLSASRPQDRQFILSSKKLLLSDSGFYLCAWSRSSYEQYFGPGTRLTVT.

The CDR3 here is CSVYRVSTDTQYF. CDR3 DNA sequence: TGCAGCGTTTACAGGGTCTCCACAGATACGCAGTATTTT. The chain uses TRBV29-1 and TRBJ2-3; tentatively, D is TRBD1 (6 bases). The CDR3 totals 13 residues. V lost 5 bases to trimming and J lost 2 bases, with 11 bases between them. The germline gives CDR1 SQVTM, CDR2 ANQGSEA.

The CDR3 DNA reads TGTGCCAGCAGCCGGGACCCCGGCTCCTACAATGAGCAGTTCTTC. Protein sequence: CASSRDPGSYNEQFF. The V gene is TRBV6-4, the J gene TRBJ2-1; the D gene could be TRBD1 or TRBD2 (5 bases each). With 6 bases removed from V and 0 bases from J, the gap between germline ends came to 12 bases. This CDR3 contains 15 residues. The germline V gene encodes CDR1 MRHNA and CDR2 SNTAGT.

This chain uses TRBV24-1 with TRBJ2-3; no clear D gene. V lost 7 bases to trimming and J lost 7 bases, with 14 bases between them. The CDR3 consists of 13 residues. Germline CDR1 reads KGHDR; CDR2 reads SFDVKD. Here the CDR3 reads CATSDPRVHTQYF. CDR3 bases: TGTGCCACCAGCGATCCTCGGGTACATACGCAGTATTTT.

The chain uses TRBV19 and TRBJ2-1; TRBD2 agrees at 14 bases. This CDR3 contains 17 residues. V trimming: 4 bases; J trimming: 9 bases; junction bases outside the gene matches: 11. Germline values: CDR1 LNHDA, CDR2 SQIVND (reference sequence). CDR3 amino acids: CASSSPRLAGGPGEQFF. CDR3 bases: TGTGCCAGTAGTAGCCCTAGACTAGCGGGAGGGCCTGGTGAGCAGTTCTTC.

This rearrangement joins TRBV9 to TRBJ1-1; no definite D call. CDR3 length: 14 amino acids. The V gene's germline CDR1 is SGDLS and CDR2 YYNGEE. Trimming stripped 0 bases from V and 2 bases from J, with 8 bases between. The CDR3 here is CASSVGGKNTEAFF. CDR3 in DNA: TGTGCCAGCAGCGTAGGAGGGAAAAACACTGAAGCTTTCTTT.

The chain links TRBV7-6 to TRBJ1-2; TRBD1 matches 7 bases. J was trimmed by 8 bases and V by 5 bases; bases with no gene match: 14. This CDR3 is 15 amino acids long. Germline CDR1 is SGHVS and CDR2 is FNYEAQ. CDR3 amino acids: CASSALGQEGEGYTF. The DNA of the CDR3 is TGTGCCAGCAGCGCTCTTGGACAGGAGGGCGAAGGCTACACCTTC.

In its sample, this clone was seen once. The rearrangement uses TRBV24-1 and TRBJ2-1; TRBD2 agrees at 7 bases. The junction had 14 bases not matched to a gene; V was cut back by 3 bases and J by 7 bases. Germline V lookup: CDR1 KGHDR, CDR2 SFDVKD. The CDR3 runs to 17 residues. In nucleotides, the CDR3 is TGTGCCACCAGTGATGCCACGGGAGCTAGCGGTCCAAATGAGCAGTTCTTC. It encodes CATSDATGASGPNEQFF.

In nucleotides, the CDR3 is TGTGCCAGCAGCGCCACGGACAGGGGGTATAATTCACCCCTCCACTTT. Protein product: CASSATDRGYNSPLHF. The chain combines TRBV5-6 with TRBJ1-6; 10 bases are shared with TRBD1. This CDR3 has 16 residues. Germline lookup yields CDR1 SGHDT and CDR2 YYEEEE. V lost 4 bases, J lost 4 bases, and 5 bases stayed unmatched.

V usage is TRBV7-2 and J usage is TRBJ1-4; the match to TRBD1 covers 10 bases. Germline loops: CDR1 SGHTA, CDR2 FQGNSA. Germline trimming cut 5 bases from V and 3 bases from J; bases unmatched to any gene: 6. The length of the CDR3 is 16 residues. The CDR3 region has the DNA TGTGCCAGCAGCCGGGACAGGGGTGGTGCTAATGAAAAACTGTTTTTT. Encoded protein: CASSRDRGGANEKLFF.

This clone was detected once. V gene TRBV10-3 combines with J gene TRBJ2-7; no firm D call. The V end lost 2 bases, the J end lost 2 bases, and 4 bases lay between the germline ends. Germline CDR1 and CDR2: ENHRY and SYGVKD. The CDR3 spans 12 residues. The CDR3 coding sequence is TGTGCCATCAGTGAGGAGACCTACGAGCAGTACTTC. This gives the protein CAISEETYEQYF.

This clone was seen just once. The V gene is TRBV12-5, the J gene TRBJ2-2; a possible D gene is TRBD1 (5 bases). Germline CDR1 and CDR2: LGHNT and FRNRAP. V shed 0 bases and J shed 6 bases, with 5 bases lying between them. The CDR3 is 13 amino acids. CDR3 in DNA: TGTGCTAGTGGTTTGGTAGGGGCCGGGGAGCTGTTTTTT. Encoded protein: CASGLVGAGELFF.